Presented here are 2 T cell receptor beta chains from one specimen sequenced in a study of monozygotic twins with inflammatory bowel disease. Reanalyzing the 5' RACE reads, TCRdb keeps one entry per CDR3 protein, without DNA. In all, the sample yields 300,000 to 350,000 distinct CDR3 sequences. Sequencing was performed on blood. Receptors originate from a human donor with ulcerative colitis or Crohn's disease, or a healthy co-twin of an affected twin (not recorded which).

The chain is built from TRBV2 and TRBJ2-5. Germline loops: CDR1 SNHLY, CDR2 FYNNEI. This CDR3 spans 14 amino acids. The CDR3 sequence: CASSHVGWEETQYF.

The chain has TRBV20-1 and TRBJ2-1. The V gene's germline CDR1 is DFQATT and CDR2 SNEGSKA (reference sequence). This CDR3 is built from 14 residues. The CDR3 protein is CSALLSSSYNEQFF.